This TCR beta chain was observed in a study of blood T cell repertoires in COVID-19. Turning to the study itself: Sources were T cells, B-cell-depleted T cells, or PBMCs; the material itself was cDNA or gDNA.

Germline loops: CDR1 SGHNT, CDR2 YYREEE (reference sequence). The CDR3 has 14 amino acids. V dropped 4 bases and J dropped 4 bases, with 14 bases sitting between them. Libraries were prepared by immunoSEQ multiplex PCR; TCRdb keeps only in-frame clonotypes and omits some of them. This sample has about 190,000 clones; about 85% occur once, and the top ten carry about 1.1%. This chain joins TRBV5-4 and TRBJ1-1; D is possibly TRBD1 (6 bases). The clonotype originates from a man under 40 with acute or convalescent COVID-19. Sequencing input: peripheral blood. This CDR3 is CASSPGGGRTEAFF. The CDR3 region has the DNA TGTGCCAGCAGCCCTGGGGGGGGCCGCACTGAAGCTTTCTTT.